These 27 T cell receptor beta chains came from one sample sequenced in a study of cytomegalovirus exposure and HLA in healthy donors. The PCR made use of 60 Vbeta and 13 Jbeta primers. Repertoires were generated with immunoSEQ multiplex PCR, while TCRdb's copy carries only in-frame clones and drops some. Of about 100,000 clones in the sample, 65% to 75% were seen once. Sequenced material: PBMCs. Source of these receptors: a woman aged 40-49 years in good health and CMV-seronegative.

CDR3 nucleotides: TGTGCCACGGGGCAGGGGGCTGATTCACCCCTCCACTTT. Translating gives CATGQGADSPLHF. This chain connects TRBV15 to TRBJ1-6, with 8 bases that match TRBD1. The CDR3 totals 13 residues. Germline V gene sequence: CDR1 LNHNV, CDR2 YYDKDF (reference sequence). Trimming removed 9 bases from V and 8 bases from J; junction bases left unmatched: 6. The full variable domain, completed using reference TRBV15 and TRBJ1-6, is DAMVIQNPRYQVTQFGKPVTLSCSQTLNHNVMYWYQQKSSQAPKLLFHYYDKDFNNEADTPDNFQSRRPNTSFCFLDIRSPGLGDTAMYLCATGQGADSPLHFGNGTRLTVT.

The DNA for the CDR3 is TGTGCCTGGAGTGGAATAGCGGGAGGCCGCCTCGAGCTGTTTTTT. Amino acids: CAWSGIAGGRLELFF. The rearrangement uses TRBV30 and TRBJ2-2; TRBD2 matches 10 bases. From germline, CDR1 is GTSNPN and CDR2 SVGIG (reference sequence). The ends lost 1 base at V and 11 bases at J; junction bases unmatched: 10. This CDR3 is built from 15 residues.

The chain employs TRBV10-3 and TRBJ2-6; tentative D call: TRBD2 (5 bases). The CDR3 totals 15 residues. Germline V gene data show CDR1 as ENHRY and CDR2 as SYGVKD. V gave up 7 bases and J gave up 0 bases, with 10 bases separating them. The CDR3 sequence: CAIKRESSGANVLTF. The CDR3 DNA reads TGTGCCATCAAGAGGGAATCCTCTGGGGCCAACGTCCTGACTTTC.

The rearrangement uses TRBV27 and TRBJ2-1, with 9 bases lining up with TRBD2. CDR3 length: 15 residues. Germline V lookup: CDR1 MNHEY, CDR2 SMNVEV (reference sequence). The V segment lost 6 bases and the J segment 0 bases; nucleotides outside the gene matches: 3. This CDR3 is CASSTLAGSYNEQFF. For the CDR3, the DNA is TGTGCCAGCAGCACACTAGCGGGCTCCTACAATGAGCAGTTCTTC.

This clone was observed a few times. The gene calls are TRBV19 and TRBJ2-3; a possible D gene is TRBD2 (5 bases). Trimming removed 5 bases at V and 2 bases at J, with 11 bases between. The germline CDR1 and CDR2 sequences are LNHDA and SQIVND (reference sequence). This CDR3 comprises 14 residues. Here the CDR3 DNA reads TGTGCCAGTAGTCGGAGCGGACTCACAGATACGCAGTATTTT. Encoded protein: CASSRSGLTDTQYF.

The CDR3 loop is CASNNLSNSPLHF. The CDR3 bases are TGTGCCAGTAACAACCTCTCTAATTCACCCCTCCACTTT. This rearrangement joins TRBV19 to TRBJ1-6; no clear D. From germline, CDR1 is LNHDA and CDR2 SQIVND (reference sequence). There are 13 residues in the CDR3. V was shortened by 7 bases and J by 6 bases, with 10 bases between the two germline ends.

V gene TRBV11-2 combines with J gene TRBJ2-7, with TRBD2 identical over 11 bases. CDR1 is SGHAT and CDR2 is FQNNGV in the germline V gene. The CDR3 spans 15 residues. V shed 4 bases, J shed 4 bases, and the junction held 6 bases outside the gene matches. CDR3 amino acids: CASSSLLAGAYEQYF. The CDR3 coding sequence is TGTGCCAGCAGCTCTCTACTAGCGGGAGCGTACGAGCAGTACTTC. Together with reference TRBV11-2 and TRBJ2-7, the CDR3 gives the full variable domain: EAGVAQSPRYKIIEKRQSVAFWCNPISGHATLYWYQQILGQGPKLLIQFQNNGVVDDSQLPKDRFSAERLKGVDSTLKIQPAKLEDSAVYLCASSSLLAGAYEQYFGPGTRLTVT.

V is TRBV9 and J is TRBJ2-3; D gene uncertain. Germline V gene sequence: CDR1 SGDLS, CDR2 YYNGEE. This CDR3 contains 15 residues. Between the trimmed V and J ends, which lost 0 bases and 2 bases, there was a span of 10 bases. CDR3 sequence (DNA): TGTGCCAGCAGCGTAGGAGTGGGCAACACAGATACGCAGTATTTT. Its protein product is CASSVGVGNTDTQYF.

The V and J genes are TRBV5-3 and TRBJ2-7; maybe TRBD1 (6 bases). TRBV5-3 qualifies as an ORF whose function is uncertain. The V and J ends lost 5 bases and 1 base respectively, with 13 bases between them. The CDR3 has 14 residues. CDR3 loop: CARRPQQGSYEQYF. The CDR3 nucleotides read TGTGCCAGAAGACCGCAACAGGGATCCTACGAGCAGTACTTC.

V is TRBV7-2 and J is TRBJ2-3; TRBD2 matches at 10 bases. V gave up 4 bases and J gave up 2 bases; unmatched junction bases: 6. CDR1 and CDR2 (germline): SGHTA, FQGNSA. The CDR3 covers 16 residues. The CDR3 nucleotides read TGTGCCAGCAGCTCACAAGCGGGGGGGGCCACAGATACGCAGTATTTT. Translating it yields CASSSQAGGATDTQYF.

This clone was detected a few times. The V gene is TRBV7-9, the J gene TRBJ1-5, with 8 positions matching TRBD1. The germline CDR1 and CDR2 sequences are SEHNR and FQNEAQ (reference sequence). This CDR3 has 14 residues. Losses at the gene ends were 5 bases for V and 5 bases for J; bases not matched to a gene: 5. The CDR3 DNA sequence: TGTGCCAGCAGCGGACAGGGATCCGATCAGCCCCAGCATTTT. Translated, it gives CASSGQGSDQPQHF.

The V and J genes are TRBV9 and TRBJ2-2, with D tentatively TRBD1 (5 bases). Germline assignment: CDR1 SGDLS and CDR2 YYNGEE. V lost 4 bases, J lost 1 base, and 8 bases lay in between. The CDR3 is 14 amino acids. CDR3 in DNA: TGTGCCAGCAGCCCTACAGGGAACACCGGGGAGCTGTTTTTT. Its protein is CASSPTGNTGELFF.

For this clone: A junction boundary mismatches the germline segment, possibly from a read error. The chain combines TRBV30 with TRBJ2-7; 10 bases align to TRBD2. Germline V gene data show CDR1 as GTSNPN and CDR2 as SVGIG (reference sequence). The CDR3 has 12 residues. The CDR3 DNA sequence: TGTGCCTGGAGTGTACTCGGGACTAGCGCGATTTTC. Translated, it gives CAWSVLGTSAIF.

The chain joins TRBV23-1 to TRBJ2-5; TRBD1 agrees at 8 bases. The tail of the sequence fits TRBJ2-7 better, so the J call may be wrong. TRBV23-1 is an open reading frame, and its role is uncertain. The CDR3 consists of 15 residues. This CDR3 reads CASSRQGPLGYEQYF. As DNA, the CDR3 is TGCGCCAGCAGTAGACAGGGGCCCCTTGGCTACGAGCAGTACTTC.

This chain uses TRBV4-3 with TRBJ2-3; 10 bases line up with TRBD2. The V gene end was trimmed by 4 bases and the J gene end by 4 bases; junction bases not matched to a gene: 11. This CDR3 contains 17 residues. Germline lookup yields CDR1 LGHNA and CDR2 YSLEER. The CDR3 coding sequence is TGCGCCAGCAGCCGACGGACTAGCGGACAACCCGCAGATACGCAGTATTTT. This sequence encodes CASSRRTSGQPADTQYF.

This clone was counted a single time. The junction and the germline gene differ at one end; a read error may be behind it. The chain employs TRBV7-9 and TRBJ2-5, with D perhaps TRBD2 (6 bases). CDR3 size: 17 residues. Germline CDR1 SEHNR, CDR2 FQNEAQ (reference sequence). In DNA, the CDR3 is TGTTCCAGCAGCTTAGCGTACGGGGGAGTGGGGCGAGAGACCCAGTACTTC. Translation gives CSSSLAYGGVGRETQYF.

The CDR3 spells CASTRRGQGVDGYTF. The CDR3 nucleotides are TGTGCCAGTACCCGACGGGGACAGGGTGTTGATGGCTACACCTTC. The chain couples TRBV19 to TRBJ1-2; 9 nucleotides line up with TRBD1. V trimming: 7 bases; J trimming: 6 bases; junction bases outside the gene matches: 12. The CDR3 totals 15 residues. CDR1 is LNHDA, CDR2 SQIVND, per germline (reference sequence).

This clone was seen once. V is TRBV5-1 and J is TRBJ1-2, with no clear D. V lost 0 bases and J 7 bases, leaving 13 bases between the germline ends. The CDR3 contains 14 residues. Germline-derived CDR1 and CDR2 are SGHRS and YFSETQ. The chain's CDR3 is CASSLEELPSGYTF. In nucleotides, the CDR3 is TGCGCCAGCAGCTTGGAAGAGCTACCGAGTGGCTACACCTTC.

The rearrangement uses TRBV5-1 and TRBJ2-2; perhaps TRBD2 as D (6 bases). Trimming took off 0 bases at V and 0 bases at J, with 12 bases between the two ends. Germline V gene data show CDR1 as SGHRS and CDR2 as YFSETQ. This CDR3 contains 17 residues. As DNA, the CDR3 is TGCGCCAGCAGCTTGGGGGGCGGGAACTCGAACACCGGGGAGCTGTTTTTT. Translation gives CASSLGGGNSNTGELFF.

J is TRBJ2-7 and V is TRBV7-3; D perhaps matches TRBD1 (5 bases). V gave up 5 bases and J gave up 0 bases, with 14 bases separating them. Germline CDR1 SGHTA, CDR2 FQGTGA. CDR3 size: 15 residues. CDR3 DNA sequence: TGTGCCAGCAGCCGCAGGCAGGGTCCCTCCTACGAGCAGTACTTC. This gives the protein CASSRRQGPSYEQYF.

The CDR3 DNA is TGCAGTGAACAGGTTGGAAACACCATATATTTT. Translated, it gives CSEQVGNTIYF. The J gene is TRBJ1-3, the V gene TRBV20-1, with D possibly matching TRBD1 (5 bases). With 7 bases removed from V and 3 bases from J, the gap between germline ends came to 7 bases. Germline assignment: CDR1 DFQATT and CDR2 SNEGSKA (reference sequence). This CDR3 is built from 11 residues.

The chain carries TRBV7-9 and TRBJ2-1, with 9 positions matching TRBD2. With V trimmed by 3 bases and J by 4 bases, 7 bases remained unmatched. The CDR3 spans 16 residues. Germline CDR1 and CDR2: SEHNR and FQNEAQ (reference sequence). CDR3 protein: CASSFPSSGKYNEQFF. CDR3 DNA sequence: TGTGCCAGCAGCTTTCCTTCTAGCGGGAAATACAATGAGCAGTTCTTC.

This clone was observed a handful of times. This chain links TRBV30 with TRBJ2-1; 8 positions match TRBD2. Unmatched junction bases numbered 9, after V lost 7 bases and J lost 4 bases. Per germline, CDR1 GTSNPN and CDR2 SVGIG (reference sequence). The CDR3 is 14 amino acids. The CDR3 nucleotides are TGTGCCTCTAAACCGGGACTAGGATACAATGAGCAGTTCTTC. This sequence encodes CASKPGLGYNEQFF.

As concerns this clone: One end of the junction varies from germline; a read error may be responsible. J is TRBJ1-4 and V is TRBV7-9; TRBD1 might be the D (6 bases). The CDR3 contains 15 residues. Germline V lookup: CDR1 SEHNR, CDR2 FQNEAQ (reference sequence). The CDR3 reads CSSSAPGQINEKLFF. The CDR3 bases are TGTTCCAGCAGCGCCCCCGGACAGATCAATGAAAAACTGTTTTTT.

This clone was seen a single time. This chain connects TRBV18 to TRBJ2-7, with 8 bases aligning to TRBD2. The CDR3 extends over 14 amino acids. Germline V lookup: CDR1 KGHSH, CDR2 LQKENI. V was pared by 6 bases and J by 3 bases, with 7 bases of the junction left unmatched. The CDR3 sequence: CASSTGLALYEQYF. DNA of the CDR3: TGTGCCAGCTCGACCGGACTAGCCCTCTACGAGCAGTACTTC.

About this clone: Other nucleotide sequences in the sample specify the same CDR3. The chain has TRBV4-3 and TRBJ1-5; D is unclear. Trimming removed 0 bases from V and 9 bases from J, with 9 bases in between. The germline V gene has CDR1 LGHNA and CDR2 YSLEER. The CDR3 loop spans 13 amino acids. CDR3 residues: CASSQDKGRPQHF. The CDR3 region has the DNA TGCGCCAGCAGCCAAGATAAAGGGAGGCCCCAGCATTTT.

The rearrangement joins TRBV21-1 to TRBJ2-2; the listed D gene, TRBD1, was not tested against the DNA. TRBV21-1 counts as a pseudogene. CDR3 length: 17 residues. Here the CDR3 DNA reads TGTGCCAGCAGCGAGAAGCCCGGGACACCGAACACCGGGGAGCTGTTTTTT. Translated, it gives CASSEKPGTPNTGELFF.